The 21 T cell receptor beta chains below come from one sample, sequenced in a study of blood T cell repertoires in COVID-19. Sequencing was performed with immunoSEQ multiplex PCR; in TCRdb, only in-frame clones are kept and a portion is missing. The sample has about 170,000 clones; around 83% are singletons. Material for sequencing was peripheral blood. The receptor source for this set is a woman in her 70s who had recovered from COVID-19.

This rearrangement joins TRBV11-2 to TRBJ2-1; no definite D call. V was shortened by 5 bases and J by 4 bases, with 9 bases between the two germline ends. The germline CDR1 and CDR2 sequences are SGHAT and FQNNGV. This CDR3 has 13 residues. Here the CDR3 reads CASSMGRYNEQFF. The CDR3 nucleotides are TGTGCCAGCAGCATGGGCCGTTACAATGAGCAGTTCTTC.

V is TRBV7-2 and J is TRBJ2-1, with 8 bases matching TRBD1. This CDR3 is built from 14 residues. The germline gives CDR1 SGHTA, CDR2 FQGNSA. The V gene end was trimmed by 5 bases and the J gene end by 8 bases; junction bases not matched to a gene: 8. This CDR3 reads CASSRQGARYEQFF. CDR3 coding DNA: TGTGCCAGCAGCCGGCAGGGGGCTCGCTATGAGCAGTTCTTC.

This clone appeared once. The chain carries TRBV4-1 and TRBJ2-1; 8 positions match TRBD2. Germline CDR1 MGHRA, CDR2 YSYEKL. The V gene end was trimmed by 0 bases and the J gene end by 7 bases; junction bases not matched to a gene: 14. The CDR3 length is 18 residues. The CDR3 loop is CASSQDREGLGSRNEQFF. The CDR3 coding sequence is TGCGCCAGCAGCCAAGATCGGGAGGGTTTGGGGTCTAGGAATGAGCAGTTCTTC.

The table lists this clone with a few counts. V is TRBV7-2 and J is TRBJ1-1, with 8 bases that match TRBD1. Per germline, CDR1 SGHTA and CDR2 FQGNSA. The V gene end was trimmed by 2 bases and the J gene end by 7 bases; junction bases not matched to a gene: 3. This CDR3 spans 13 amino acids. The CDR3 DNA reads as TGTGCCAGCAGCTTATTCACAGGGGGTGAAGCTTTCTTT. It encodes CASSLFTGGEAFF.

The V call is TRBV7-2, the J call TRBJ2-1; tentatively, D is TRBD1 (6 bases). The germline CDR1 and CDR2 sequences are SGHTA and FQGNSA. The CDR3 sequence is 14 residues long. Trimming cost V 3 bases and J 7 bases, with 13 bases left between them. The CDR3 loop is CASSLDSPGNEQFF. For the CDR3, the DNA is TGTGCCAGCAGCTTGGACAGCCCGGGTAATGAGCAGTTCTTC.

The V and J genes are TRBV18 and TRBJ2-7; 9 bases are shared with TRBD1. V trimming: 3 bases; J trimming: 3 bases; junction bases outside the gene matches: 3. Germline assignment: CDR1 KGHSH and CDR2 LQKENI. The CDR3 contains 14 residues. CDR3 coding DNA: TGTGCCAGCTCACCCCAGGGACAGGGCTACGAGCAGTACTTC. Protein: CASSPQGQGYEQYF.

Concerning this clone itself: Other nucleotide sequences in the sample specify the same CDR3. This chain joins TRBV9 and TRBJ2-3, with 7 bases lining up with TRBD2. The CDR3 sequence is 14 residues long. Germline V gene sequence: CDR1 SGDLS, CDR2 YYNGEE. J was trimmed by 5 bases and V by 0 bases; bases with no gene match: 3. CDR3 sequence: CASSVGTRGDTQYF. CDR3 bases: TGTGCCAGCAGCGTAGGGACTAGGGGAGATACGCAGTATTTT.

There are a few counts of this clone. The V gene is TRBV7-3, the J gene TRBJ1-2; unclear D gene. V lost 3 bases and J lost 2, with 7 bases in between. The CDR3 contains 13 residues. Germline CDR1 and CDR2: SGHTA and FQGTGA. The CDR3 sequence is CASSFGENYGYTF. The DNA for the CDR3 is TGTGCCAGCAGCTTCGGTGAAAACTATGGCTACACCTTC. Full variable domain (outside the CDR3, taken from reference TRBV7-3 and TRBJ1-2): GAGVSQTPSNKVTEKGKYVELRCDPISGHTALYWYRQSLGQGPEFLIYFQGTGAADDSGLPNDRFFAVRPEGSVSTLKIQRTERGDSAVYLCASSFGENYGYTFGSGTRLTVV.

V usage is TRBV18 and J usage is TRBJ1-5; 7 bases match TRBD1. The CDR3 consists of 16 residues. The J segment lost 2 bases and the V segment lost 1 base, leaving 5 bases of the junction unmatched. Germline V gives CDR1 KGHSH, CDR2 LQKENI. The CDR3 DNA follows: TGTGCCAGCTCACCACGACGGACAGGCGGCAATCAGCCCCAGCATTTT. Residues: CASSPRRTGGNQPQHF.

The rearrangement uses TRBV25-1 and TRBJ2-3, with TRBD1 identical over 9 bases. The CDR3 has 15 residues. J lost 4 bases, V lost 4 bases, and 6 bases had no gene match. From germline, CDR1 is MGHDK and CDR2 SYGVNS. CDR3 sequence: CASSGLTGGADTQYF. The CDR3 bases are TGTGCCAGCAGTGGATTAACAGGGGGCGCAGATACGCAGTATTTT.

The genes are TRBV9 and TRBJ2-3; 9 nucleotides match TRBD1. The CDR3 extends over 12 amino acids. V shed 4 bases and J 8 bases; nucleotides not matched to a gene: 2. In germline, CDR1 is SGDLS, CDR2 YYNGEE. For the CDR3, the DNA is TGTGCCAGCAGCCAGACAGGGGGTACGCAGTATTTT. Its translation: CASSQTGGTQYF.

This clone was seen many times. The chain joins TRBV4-2 to TRBJ1-2, with D tentatively TRBD1 (5 bases). The CDR3 loop spans 16 amino acids. V lost 0 bases, J lost 4 bases, and 15 bases lay in between. Looked up from germline, CDR1 is LGHNA and CDR2 is YNFKEQ. The CDR3 bases are TGTGCCAGCAGCCAAGATGTGGGGGGGTTGGGCTATGGCTACACCTTC. Translation: CASSQDVGGLGYGYTF.

The V and J genes are TRBV5-1 and TRBJ2-2; D may be TRBD1 (5 bases). The V gene lost 3 bases and the J gene lost 3 bases, with 12 bases spanning the gap. CDR3 length: 15 amino acids. Germline loops: CDR1 SGHRS, CDR2 YFSETQ. CDR3 nucleotide sequence: TGCGCCAGCAGCTCCTTGACAGAGCACACCGGGGAGCTGTTTTTT. As protein: CASSSLTEHTGELFF.

This rearrangement joins TRBV19 to TRBJ1-5; no firm D call. The CDR3 spans 14 residues. The germline CDR1 and CDR2 sequences are LNHDA and SQIVND (reference sequence). V lost 3 bases and J 5 bases, leaving 11 bases between the germline ends. The CDR3 region has the DNA TGTGCCAGTAGTATGGTAGGGAGGGATCAGCCCCAGCATTTT. Translated, it gives CASSMVGRDQPQHF. Using reference TRBV19 and TRBJ1-5 for the parts outside the CDR3, the full variable domain is DGGITQSPKYLFRKEGQNVTLSCEQNLNHDAMYWYRQDPGQGLRLIYYSQIVNDFQKGDIAEGYSVSREKKESFPLTVTSAQKNPTAFYLCASSMVGRDQPQHFGDGTRLSIL.

The chain uses TRBV19 and TRBJ1-2, with D possibly TRBD1 on 5 matching bases. Trimming took 4 bases from V and 4 from J, leaving 10 bases between them. CDR3 length equals 13 residues. Germline CDR1 and CDR2: LNHDA and SQIVND (reference sequence). The CDR3 loop is CASSTGGGYGYTF. The CDR3 coding sequence is TGTGCCAGTAGTACCGGGGGTGGCTATGGCTACACCTTC. The entire variable domain, with the rest obtained from reference TRBV19 and TRBJ1-2, is as follows: DGGITQSPKYLFRKEGQNVTLSCEQNLNHDAMYWYRQDPGQGLRLIYYSQIVNDFQKGDIAEGYSVSREKKESFPLTVTSAQKNPTAFYLCASSTGGGYGYTFGSGTRLTVV.

This rearrangement joins TRBV30 to TRBJ1-4; no firm D call. This CDR3 is 12 amino acids long. The germline V gene has CDR1 GTSNPN and CDR2 SVGIG (reference sequence). Here the CDR3 reads CASGQRNEKLFF. CDR3 nucleotides: TGTGCTAGCGGGCAGAGGAATGAAAAACTGTTTTTT.

The rearrangement uses TRBV4-1 and TRBJ1-5; 11 positions agree with TRBD1. This CDR3 has 14 amino acids. CDR1 MGHRA and CDR2 YSYEKL come from the germline V gene. J was trimmed by 7 bases and V by 1 base; bases with no gene match: 0. CDR3 loop: CASSQGTGGQPQHF. DNA of the CDR3: TGCGCCAGCAGCCAAGGGACAGGGGGCCAGCCCCAGCATTTT.

This clone was detected a few times. The chain couples TRBV10-2 to TRBJ2-1; 12 nucleotides line up with TRBD2. This CDR3 is 15 amino acids long. V was pared by 4 bases and J by 2 bases, with 0 bases of the junction left unmatched. Germline V gene sequence: CDR1 WSHSY, CDR2 SAAADI. CDR3 DNA sequence: TGCGCCAGCAGTGGACTAGCGGGGGCCTACAATGAGCAGTTCTTC. Its protein product is CASSGLAGAYNEQFF.

The chain links TRBV28 to TRBJ2-7; TRBD2 might be the D (6 bases). The CDR3 covers 15 residues. From germline, CDR1 is MDHEN and CDR2 SYDVKM. The germline V and J ends were trimmed by 2 bases and 2 bases, with 13 bases remaining between them. The CDR3, as DNA: TGTGCCAGCAGTTTAGCGGTGGGGAGGACCTACGAGCAGTACTTC. Amino acid sequence: CASSLAVGRTYEQYF.

The chain carries TRBV7-2 and TRBJ1-2, with a weak D call TRBD1 (5 bases). This CDR3 contains 14 residues. V was cut by 5 bases and J by 8 bases, with 18 bases left in between. CDR1 is SGHTA and CDR2 is FQGNSA in the germline V gene. The CDR3 coding sequence is TGTGCCAGCAGCCCACACCCTGGGGGAGGCGGCTACACCTTC. It translates to CASSPHPGGGGYTF.

The rearrangement uses TRBV28 and TRBJ1-1; tentative D call: TRBD1 (5 bases). CDR1 is MDHEN and CDR2 is SYDVKM in the germline V gene. The CDR3 is 17 residues long. V shed 3 bases and J shed 0 bases, with 17 bases lying between them. The CDR3 nucleotides are TGTGCCAGCAGTTTGGTTCCGGGTAGGGGATTGAACACTGAAGCTTTCTTT. This sequence encodes CASSLVPGRGLNTEAFF. The full variable domain, rest sourced from reference TRBV28 and TRBJ1-1, is DVKVTQSSRYLVKRTGEKVFLECVQDMDHENMFWYRQDPGLGLRLIYFSYDVKMKEKGDIPEGYSVSREKKERFSLILESASTNQTSMYLCASSLVPGRGLNTEAFFGQGTRLTVV.